This T cell receptor (beta chain) was identified during a study of blood T cell repertoires in COVID-19 (dated by TCRdb to 2019 to 2021). Broadly, across the study: The collaborator samples originated in the United States, Italy and Spain and spanned the acute and convalescent phases of COVID-19. HLA class I and class II types, where available, came from metadata supplied by the sample provider rather than from assay-based typing. The dataset comprised deeply sampled blood TCRbeta repertoires from subjects exposed to, actively infected with, or recovered from COVID-19. The material from the prospective study consisted of cDNA or gDNA derived from T cells, B-cell-depleted T cells, or PBMCs. The repertoires were made available in a free public database intended to serve as a resource for research on the immune response to SARS-CoV-2. Samples came from the ongoing ImmuneRACE study (first 160 participants) plus 1,254 subjects from 6 global collaborators. Sample metadata almost always included a de-identified subject ID, COVID-19 status, age in years and sex.

One collaborating source in Seattle enrolled patients while the patients were actively infected and followed the patients over time throughout the course of disease. The collaborating institutions used their own protocols to collect whole blood in K2EDTA tubes. Collaborator samples were shipped for TCRbeta analysis as frozen whole blood, isolated PBMCs, or DNA extracted from either sample type. The germline V gene sets CDR1 to MNHEY and CDR2 to SVGAGI. Trimmed from V: 7 bases; trimmed from J: 4 bases; junction bases lacking a gene match: 7. The CDR3 sequence holds 14 residues, the cysteine and phenylalanine included. This entry keeps only the CDR3 DNA: 42 bases, framed from base 1. Study-level results and caveats: Clinical and demographic metadata were provided uncurated, with the amount varying by source and participant.

TCRbeta CDR3 regions were amplified from genomic DNA using the immunoSEQ Assay, a bias-controlled multiplex PCR. The authors' analysis ran thus. Nucleated cell counts per sample were estimated from amplification of reference gene primers within the assay. To quantify the absolute abundance of each unique TCRbeta CDR3 rearrangement, sequence reads were collapsed and filtered. For each sample, productive Simpson clonality was calculated as the square root of Simpson's diversity index across productive rearrangements. Imported from immuneACCESS, the table was reduced by TCRdb to in-frame sequences with V and J called. These copies leave out some clones; in studies compared against another copy, an unresolved V gene accounts for under half, and the cause of the remainder is not known. For V, J and clone size, that table is used; D and trimming come from the DNA. Counted in this sample were roughly 410,000 clones; around 87% of them appeared once. The biggest ten clones account for 2.3% of the sample.

With respect to this clone: The antigen it recognizes is unknown. Qualities for individual bases were not recorded, and no much larger clone is one base off.

This clonotype was sampled from a woman aged 55-70 years with COVID-19, enrolled during active disease. Sequences were obtained from peripheral blood. This chain is built from TRBV6-5 and TRBJ1-2; TRBD1 matches 9 bases in the middle. CDR3 region: CASTQGQGVYGYTF. The DNA sequence is as follows: TGTGCCAGCACCCAGGGACAGGGAGTCTATGGCTACACCTTC.